These 4 T cell receptor beta chains share one sample of origin, sequenced in a study of blood T cell repertoires in COVID-19. Libraries were prepared by immunoSEQ multiplex PCR; TCRdb keeps only in-frame clonotypes and omits some of them. The data contain 70,000 or so clones, 80% to 90% of them singletons. Sample: peripheral blood. These receptors were taken from a man younger than 40 with acute or convalescent COVID-19.

This clone has just one count. J is TRBJ2-2 and V is TRBV5-6; possible D gene TRBD1, 6 bases. Trimming pared 4 bases from V and 4 bases from J, leaving 11 bases between. This CDR3 contains 14 residues. CDR1 and CDR2 (germline): SGHDT, YYEEEE. The CDR3 DNA is TGTGCCAGCAGCCCGGGACACTTCACCGGGGAGCTGTTTTTT. It yields the protein CASSPGHFTGELFF.

This clone came up once. The V gene is TRBV3-1 (or the pseudogene TRBV3-2), the J gene TRBJ2-5; possible D gene TRBD1, 5 bases. This CDR3 is built from 17 residues. With 0 bases removed from V and 4 bases from J, the gap between germline ends came to 18 bases. The germline V gene encodes CDR1 LGHDT and CDR2 YNNKEL (reference sequence). Here the CDR3 DNA reads TGTGCCAGCAGCCAAGACCGACAGACCATCCCGAGAGAGACCCAGTACTTC. It translates to CASSQDRQTIPRETQYF.

This rearrangement joins TRBV19 to TRBJ2-3; the D gene is possibly TRBD1 (5 bases). CDR3 length: 12 residues. Per the germline V gene, CDR1 is LNHDA and CDR2 is SQIVND (reference sequence). Trimming pared 4 bases from V and 4 bases from J, leaving 6 bases between. The CDR3 DNA reads as TGTGCCAGTAGTACACAGGCAGATACGCAGTATTTT. It codes for CASSTQADTQYF.

For this clone: One end of the junction does not line up with germline, which may come from a read error. The V call is TRBV7-7, the J call TRBJ2-7; 9 positions match TRBD2. CDR3 length: 16 residues. Germline values: CDR1 SSHAT, CDR2 FNYEAQ (reference sequence). CDR3 protein: CASSLGGSGSGTEQYF. CDR3 coding DNA: TGTGCTAGCAGCTTAGGTGGTAGCGGGAGTGGTACCGAGCAGTACTTC.